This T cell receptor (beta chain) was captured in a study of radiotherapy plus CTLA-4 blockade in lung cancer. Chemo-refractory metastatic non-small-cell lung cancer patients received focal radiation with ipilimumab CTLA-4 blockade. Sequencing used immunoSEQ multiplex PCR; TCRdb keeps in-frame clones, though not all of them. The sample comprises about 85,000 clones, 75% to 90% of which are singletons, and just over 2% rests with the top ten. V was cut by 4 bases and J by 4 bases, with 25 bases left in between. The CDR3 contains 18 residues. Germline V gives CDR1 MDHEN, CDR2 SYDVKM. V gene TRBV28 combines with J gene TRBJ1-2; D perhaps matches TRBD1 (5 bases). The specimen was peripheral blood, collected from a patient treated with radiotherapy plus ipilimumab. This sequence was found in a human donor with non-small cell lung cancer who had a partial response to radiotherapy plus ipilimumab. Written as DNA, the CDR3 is TGTGCCAGCAGTTCATTCGCCCTTGGGCAGGGAACCCTCTATGGCTACACCTTC. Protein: CASSSFALGQGTLYGYTF.